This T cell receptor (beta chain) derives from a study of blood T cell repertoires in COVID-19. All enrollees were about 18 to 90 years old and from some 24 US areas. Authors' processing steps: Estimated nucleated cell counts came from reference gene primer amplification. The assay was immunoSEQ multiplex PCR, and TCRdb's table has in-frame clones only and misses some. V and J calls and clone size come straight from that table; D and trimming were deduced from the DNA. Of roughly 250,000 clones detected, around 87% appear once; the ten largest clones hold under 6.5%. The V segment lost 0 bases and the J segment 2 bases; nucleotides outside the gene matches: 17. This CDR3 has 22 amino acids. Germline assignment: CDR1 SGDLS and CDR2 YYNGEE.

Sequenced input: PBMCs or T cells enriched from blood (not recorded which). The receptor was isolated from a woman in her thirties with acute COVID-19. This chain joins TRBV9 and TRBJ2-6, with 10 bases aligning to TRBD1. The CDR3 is CASSVESFRRGQGSPGANVLTF. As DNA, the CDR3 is TGTGCCAGCAGCGTAGAGAGCTTCCGGAGGGGACAGGGGTCCCCTGGGGCCAACGTCCTGACTTTC.